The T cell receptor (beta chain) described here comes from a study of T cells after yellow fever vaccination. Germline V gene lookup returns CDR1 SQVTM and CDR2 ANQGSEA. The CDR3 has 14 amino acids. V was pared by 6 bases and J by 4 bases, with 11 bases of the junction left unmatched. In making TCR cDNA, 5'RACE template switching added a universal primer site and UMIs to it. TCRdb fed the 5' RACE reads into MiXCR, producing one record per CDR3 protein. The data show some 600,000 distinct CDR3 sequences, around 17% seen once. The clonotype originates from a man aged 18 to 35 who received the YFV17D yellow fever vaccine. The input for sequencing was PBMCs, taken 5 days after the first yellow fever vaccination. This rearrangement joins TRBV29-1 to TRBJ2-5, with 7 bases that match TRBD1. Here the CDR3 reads CSVGYRGVRETQYF. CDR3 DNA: TGCAGCGTGGGATACAGGGGAGTTCGAGAGACCCAGTACTTC.